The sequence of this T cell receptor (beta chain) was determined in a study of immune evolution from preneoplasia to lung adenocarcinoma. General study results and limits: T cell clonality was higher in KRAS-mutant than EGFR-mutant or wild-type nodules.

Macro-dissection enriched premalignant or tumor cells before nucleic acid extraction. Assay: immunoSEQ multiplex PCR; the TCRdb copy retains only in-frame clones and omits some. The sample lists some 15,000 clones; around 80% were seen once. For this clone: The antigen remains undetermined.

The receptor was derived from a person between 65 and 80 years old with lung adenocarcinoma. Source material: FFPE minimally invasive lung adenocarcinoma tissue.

The CDR3 here is CAWAPHLLGGTEAFF. CDR3 nucleotides: TGTGCCTGGGCCCCCCACCTCTTGGGGGGAACTGAAGCTTTCTTT. This chain joins TRBV30 and TRBJ1-1, with TRBD1 as a possible D gene (5 bases). This CDR3 comprises 15 residues. Trimming pared 5 bases from V and 5 bases from J, leaving 21 bases between. In germline, CDR1 is GTSNPN, CDR2 SVGIG (reference sequence).